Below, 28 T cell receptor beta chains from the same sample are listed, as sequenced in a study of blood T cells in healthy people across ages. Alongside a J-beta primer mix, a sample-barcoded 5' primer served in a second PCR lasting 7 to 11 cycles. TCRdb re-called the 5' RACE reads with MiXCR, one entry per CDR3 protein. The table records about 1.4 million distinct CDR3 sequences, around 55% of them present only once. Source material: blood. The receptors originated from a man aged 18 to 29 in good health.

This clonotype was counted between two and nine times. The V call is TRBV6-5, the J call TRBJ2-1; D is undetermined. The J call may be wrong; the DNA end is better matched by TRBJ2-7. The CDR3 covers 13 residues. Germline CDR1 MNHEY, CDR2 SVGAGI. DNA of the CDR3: TGTGCCAGCAGCCGCCCGGGTTACAATGAGCAGTACTTC. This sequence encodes CASSRPGYNEQYF.

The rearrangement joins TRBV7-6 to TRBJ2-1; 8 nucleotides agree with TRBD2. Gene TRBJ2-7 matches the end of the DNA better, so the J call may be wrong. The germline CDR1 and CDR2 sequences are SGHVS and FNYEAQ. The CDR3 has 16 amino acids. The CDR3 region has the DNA TGTGCCAGCAGCTTAGGGAGCGGGGGCCAAAGGAATGAGCAGTACTTC. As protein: CASSLGSGGQRNEQYF.

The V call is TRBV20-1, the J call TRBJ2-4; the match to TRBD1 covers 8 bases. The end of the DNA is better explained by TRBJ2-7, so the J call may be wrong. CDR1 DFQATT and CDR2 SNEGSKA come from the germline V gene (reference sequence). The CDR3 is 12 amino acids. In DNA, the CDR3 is TGCAGTGCAACGGACAGGGAATTCGAGCAGTACTTC. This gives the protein CSATDREFEQYF.

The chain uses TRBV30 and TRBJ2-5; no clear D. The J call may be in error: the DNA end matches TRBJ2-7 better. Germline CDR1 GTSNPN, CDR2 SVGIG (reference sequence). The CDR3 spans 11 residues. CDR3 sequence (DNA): TGTGCCTGGAGGGTAGGCTACGAGCAGTACTTC. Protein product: CAWRVGYEQYF.

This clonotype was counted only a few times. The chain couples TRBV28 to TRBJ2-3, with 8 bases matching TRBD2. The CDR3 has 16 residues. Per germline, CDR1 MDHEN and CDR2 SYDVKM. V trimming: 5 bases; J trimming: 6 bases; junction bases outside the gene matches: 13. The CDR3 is CASSTKGAGDPDTQYF. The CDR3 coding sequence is TGTGCCAGCAGTACCAAGGGAGCGGGGGACCCCGATACGCAGTATTTT.

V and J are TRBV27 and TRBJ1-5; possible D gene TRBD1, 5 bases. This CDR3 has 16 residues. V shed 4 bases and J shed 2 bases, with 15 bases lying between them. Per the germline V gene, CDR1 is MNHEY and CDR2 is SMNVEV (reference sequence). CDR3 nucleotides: TGTGCCAGCAGTTCCACCCCAGGGTATGGCAATCAGCCCCAGCATTTT. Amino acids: CASSSTPGYGNQPQHF.

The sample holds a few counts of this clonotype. In DNA form, the CDR3 reads TGCAGTGCTCCCAGCGGAGACTCTGGGGCCAACGTCCTGACTTTC. Protein sequence: CSAPSGDSGANVLTF. The chain uses TRBV20-1 and TRBJ2-6; perhaps TRBD2 as D (5 bases). The V and J ends lost 5 bases and 0 bases respectively, with 11 bases between them. There are 15 residues in the CDR3. The V gene's germline CDR1 is DFQATT and CDR2 SNEGSKA (reference sequence).

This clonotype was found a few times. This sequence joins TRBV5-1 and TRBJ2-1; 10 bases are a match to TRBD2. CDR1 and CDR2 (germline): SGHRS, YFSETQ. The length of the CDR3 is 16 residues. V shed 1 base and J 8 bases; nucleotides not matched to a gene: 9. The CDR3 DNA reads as TGCGCCAGCAGCTTGTCCCCTAGCGGGGGCGGGGATGAGCAGTTCTTC. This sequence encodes CASSLSPSGGGDEQFF.

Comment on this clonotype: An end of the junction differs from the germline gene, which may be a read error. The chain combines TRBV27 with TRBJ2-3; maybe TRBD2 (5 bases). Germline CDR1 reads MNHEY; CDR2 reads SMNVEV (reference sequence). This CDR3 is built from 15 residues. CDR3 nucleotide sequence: TGTGCCAGCACACCCTCACCTAGCCCGTCAGATATGCAGTATTTT. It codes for CASTPSPSPSDMQYF.

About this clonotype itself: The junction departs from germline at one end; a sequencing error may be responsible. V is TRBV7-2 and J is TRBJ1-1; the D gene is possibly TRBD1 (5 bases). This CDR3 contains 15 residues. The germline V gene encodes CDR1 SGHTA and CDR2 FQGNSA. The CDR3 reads CVSSLKGGGVAEAFF. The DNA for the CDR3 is TGTGTCAGCAGCTTAAAGGGTGGGGGAGTGGCTGAAGCTTTCTTT.

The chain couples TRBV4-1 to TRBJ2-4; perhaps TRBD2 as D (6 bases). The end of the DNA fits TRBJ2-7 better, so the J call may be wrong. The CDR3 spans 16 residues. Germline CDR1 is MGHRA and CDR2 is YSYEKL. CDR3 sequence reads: CASSQYYRGWPAEQYF. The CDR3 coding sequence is TGCGCCAGCAGCCAATACTACCGGGGGTGGCCTGCCGAGCAGTACTTC.

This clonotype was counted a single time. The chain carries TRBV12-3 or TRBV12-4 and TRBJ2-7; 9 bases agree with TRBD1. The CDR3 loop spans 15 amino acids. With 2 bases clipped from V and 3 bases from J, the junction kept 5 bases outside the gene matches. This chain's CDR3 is CASSLMGTGFYEQYF. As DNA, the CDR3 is TGTGCCAGCAGTTTAATGGGGACAGGGTTCTACGAGCAGTACTTC.

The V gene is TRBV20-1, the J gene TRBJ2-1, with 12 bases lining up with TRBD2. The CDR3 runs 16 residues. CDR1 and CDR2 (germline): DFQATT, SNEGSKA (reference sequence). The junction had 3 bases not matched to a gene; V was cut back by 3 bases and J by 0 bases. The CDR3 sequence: CSASPTSGSSYNEQFF. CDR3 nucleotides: TGCAGTGCTAGTCCGACTAGCGGGAGCTCCTACAATGAGCAGTTCTTC.

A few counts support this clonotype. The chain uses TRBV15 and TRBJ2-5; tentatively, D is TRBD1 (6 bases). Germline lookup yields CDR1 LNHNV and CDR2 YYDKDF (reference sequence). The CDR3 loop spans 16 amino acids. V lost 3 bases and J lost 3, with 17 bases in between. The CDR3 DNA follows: TGTGCCACCAGCAGTCTACCCGGGACACCAGAAGAGACCCAGTACTTC. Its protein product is CATSSLPGTPEETQYF.

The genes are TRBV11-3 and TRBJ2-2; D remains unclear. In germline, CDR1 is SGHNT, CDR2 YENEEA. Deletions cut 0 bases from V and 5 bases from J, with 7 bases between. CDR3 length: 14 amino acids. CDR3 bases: TGTGCCAGCAGCTTAGATTCAGAGACCGGGGAGCTGTTTTTT. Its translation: CASSLDSETGELFF.

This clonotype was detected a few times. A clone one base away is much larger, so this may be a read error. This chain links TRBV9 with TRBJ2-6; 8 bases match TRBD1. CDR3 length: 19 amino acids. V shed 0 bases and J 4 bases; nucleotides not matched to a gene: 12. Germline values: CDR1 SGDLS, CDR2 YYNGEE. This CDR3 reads CASSVAFGTGKRGANVLTF. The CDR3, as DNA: TGTGCCAGCAGCGTAGCTTTCGGGACAGGAAAGCGGGGGGCCAACGTCCTGACTTTC.

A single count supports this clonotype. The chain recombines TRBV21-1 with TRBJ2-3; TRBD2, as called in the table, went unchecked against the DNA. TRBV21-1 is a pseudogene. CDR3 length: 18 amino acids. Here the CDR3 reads CASSPRLAGAYLPDTQYF. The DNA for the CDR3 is TGTGCCAGCAGCCCACGGCTAGCGGGGGCCTACCTCCCAGATACGCAGTATTTT.

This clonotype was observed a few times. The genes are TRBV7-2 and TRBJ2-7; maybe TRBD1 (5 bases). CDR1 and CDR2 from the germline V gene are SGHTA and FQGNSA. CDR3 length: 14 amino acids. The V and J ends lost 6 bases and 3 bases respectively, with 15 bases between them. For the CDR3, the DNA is TGTGCCAGCAGACCAACGGGCAGGGTCTACGAGCAGTACTTC. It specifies CASRPTGRVYEQYF.

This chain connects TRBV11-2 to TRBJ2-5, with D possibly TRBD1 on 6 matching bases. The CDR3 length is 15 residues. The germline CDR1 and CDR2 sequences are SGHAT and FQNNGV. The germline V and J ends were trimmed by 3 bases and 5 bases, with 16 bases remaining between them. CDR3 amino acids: CASSFGRGPGETQYF. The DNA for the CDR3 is TGTGCCAGCAGCTTTGGCAGGGGCCCGGGGGAGACCCAGTACTTC.

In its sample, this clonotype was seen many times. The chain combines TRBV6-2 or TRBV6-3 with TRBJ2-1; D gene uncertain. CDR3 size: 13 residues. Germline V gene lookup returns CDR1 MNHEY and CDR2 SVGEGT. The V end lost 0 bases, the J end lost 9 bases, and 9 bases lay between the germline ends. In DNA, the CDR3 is TGTGCCAGCAGTTACTCGGTGGTGAGTGAGCAGTTCTTC. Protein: CASSYSVVSEQFF.

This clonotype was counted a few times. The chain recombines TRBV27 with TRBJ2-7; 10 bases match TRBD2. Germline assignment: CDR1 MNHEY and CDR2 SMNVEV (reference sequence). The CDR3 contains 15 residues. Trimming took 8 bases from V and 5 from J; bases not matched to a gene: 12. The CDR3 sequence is CASGRISGGSNEQYF. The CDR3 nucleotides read TGTGCCAGCGGACGAATTAGCGGGGGGTCTAACGAGCAGTACTTC.

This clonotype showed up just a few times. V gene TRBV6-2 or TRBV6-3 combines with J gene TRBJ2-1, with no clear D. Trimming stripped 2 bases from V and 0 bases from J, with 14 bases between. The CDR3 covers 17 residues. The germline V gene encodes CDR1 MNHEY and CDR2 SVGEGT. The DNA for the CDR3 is TGTGCCAGCAGTTACGGACCAGACCAATCCTCCTACAATGAGCAGTTCTTC. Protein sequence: CASSYGPDQSSYNEQFF.

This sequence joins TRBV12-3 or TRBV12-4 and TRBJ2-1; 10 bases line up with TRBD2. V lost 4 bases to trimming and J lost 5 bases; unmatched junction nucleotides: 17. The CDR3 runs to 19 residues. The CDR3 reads CASSSPPSGGLANHNEQFF. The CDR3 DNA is TGTGCCAGCAGTTCACCACCCAGCGGGGGACTAGCGAACCACAATGAGCAGTTCTTC.

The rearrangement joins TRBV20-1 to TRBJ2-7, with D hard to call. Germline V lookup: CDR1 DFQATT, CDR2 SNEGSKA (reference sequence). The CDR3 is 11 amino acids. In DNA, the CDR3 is TGCTCCCCATGGACGGACTACGAGCAGTACTTC. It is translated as CSPWTDYEQYF.

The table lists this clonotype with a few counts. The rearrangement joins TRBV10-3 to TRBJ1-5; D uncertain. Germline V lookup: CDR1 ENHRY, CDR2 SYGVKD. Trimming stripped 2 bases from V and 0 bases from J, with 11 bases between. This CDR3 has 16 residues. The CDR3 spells CAISETETISNQPQHF. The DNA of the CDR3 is TGTGCCATCAGTGAGACGGAGACTATTAGCAATCAGCCCCAGCATTTT.

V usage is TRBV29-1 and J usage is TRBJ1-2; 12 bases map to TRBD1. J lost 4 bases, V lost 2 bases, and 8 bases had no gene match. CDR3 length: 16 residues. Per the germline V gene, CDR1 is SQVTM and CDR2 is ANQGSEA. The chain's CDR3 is CSVEKGQGANFYGYTF. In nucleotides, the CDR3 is TGCAGCGTTGAAAAGGGACAGGGGGCCAACTTCTATGGCTACACCTTC.

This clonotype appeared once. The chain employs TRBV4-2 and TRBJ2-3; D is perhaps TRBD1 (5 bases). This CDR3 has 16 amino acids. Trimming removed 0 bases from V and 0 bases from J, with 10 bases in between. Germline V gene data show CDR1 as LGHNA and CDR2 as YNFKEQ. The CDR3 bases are TGTGCCAGCAGCCAAGATATAAGGGGTAGCACAGATACGCAGTATTTT. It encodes CASSQDIRGSTDTQYF.

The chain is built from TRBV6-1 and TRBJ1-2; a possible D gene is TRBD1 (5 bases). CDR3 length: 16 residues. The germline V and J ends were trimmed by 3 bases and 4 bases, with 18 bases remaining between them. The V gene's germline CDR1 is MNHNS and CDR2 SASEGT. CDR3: CASSDRRDGDFYGYTF. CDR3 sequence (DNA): TGTGCCAGCAGTGATCGCCGGGACGGTGATTTCTATGGCTACACCTTC.